The clone carrying this T cell receptor beta chain was seen at least ten times. A single record per CDR3 protein comes from TCRdb applying MiXCR to the 5' RACE reads. The data contain about 120,000 distinct CDR3 sequences, roughly 3.2% of them singletons. This sample is part of a study of neurological immune-mediated disorders. This CDR3 is 13 amino acids long. V lost 3 bases, J lost 9 bases, and 11 bases lay in between. Germline-derived CDR1 and CDR2 are KGHDR and SFDVKD. This chain connects TRBV24-1 to TRBJ1-5, with a possible D match to TRBD1 (5 bases). Sequencing was carried out using PBMCs. The TCR comes from a woman in her twenties or thirties with multiple sclerosis. CDR3 protein: CATSDGPGLPQHF. As DNA, the CDR3 is TGTGCCACCAGTGATGGTCCGGGGCTGCCCCAGCATTTT.